The rows below give T cell receptor beta chains drawn from one sample of a study of response to subunit inactivated influenza vaccine. TCRdb passed the RT-PCR reads through MiXCR, listing each CDR3 protein once. Found here are roughly 500,000 distinct CDR3 sequences, approximately 24% of them singletons; the top ten hold under 2.5%. The source was CD4+ T cells sorted from PBMCs, collected 4 to 6 days after vaccination. The origin of the receptors is a man aged 45-65 years who received an inactivated influenza vaccine. The CDR3 runs from the conserved cysteine through the conserved F or W. D genes are given only for firm matches. Only part of the rows carry a size: once, few, many, or a class if the clone is expanded.

cdr3_aa cdr3_nt d_call j_call v_call clone_size
CASSSDQRVNTGELFF TGTGCCAGCAGCTCTGACCAGAGGGTGAACACCGGGGAGCTGTTTTTT NA TRBJ2-2 TRBV7-9 few
CASSSSVRGLEQYF TGTGCCAGCAGTTCGAGTGTGCGAGGGTTGGAGCAGTACTTC NA TRBJ2-7 TRBV28 NA
CSARGVNEQYF TGCAGTGCTAGAGGTGTAAACGAGCAGTACTTC NA TRBJ2-7 TRBV20-1 few
CASSSQAGLAGSATGGHEQFF TGTGCCAGCAGCTCTCAGGCAGGACTAGCGGGATCCGCTACGGGGGGGCATGAGCAGTTCTTC TRBD2 TRBJ2-1 TRBV5-4 few
CASSALAGTQYF TGCGCCAGCAGCGCCCTAGCGGGTACGCAGTATTTT TRBD2 TRBJ2-3 TRBV5-1 NA
CASSRGSGQYF TGTGCCAGCAGCCGGGGTTCGGGGCAGTACTTC NA TRBJ2-7 TRBV7-9 NA
CASSLLGNEQYF TGTGCCAGCAGCCTTTTAGGAAACGAGCAGTACTTC NA TRBJ2-7 TRBV3-1 NA
CASTRQGAETQYF TGTGCCAGCACACGACAGGGGGCTGAGACCCAGTACTTC TRBD1 TRBJ2-5 TRBV25-1 NA
CASSPHGTSGSHEQYF TGCGCCAGCAGCCCACATGGGACTAGCGGGAGCCACGAGCAGTACTTC TRBD2 TRBJ2-7 TRBV4-3 NA
CASSPRTGQTDTQYF TGTGCCAGCAGCCCCCGGACAGGGCAGACAGATACGCAGTATTTT TRBD1 TRBJ2-3 TRBV7-2 NA
CASSNPGQGMSTEAFF TGTGCCAGCAGCAATCCGGGACAGGGAATGAGCACTGAAGCTTTCTTT TRBD1 TRBJ1-1 TRBV11-2 NA
CASSLGGGPRSTGELFF TGTGCCAGCAGCTTAGGAGGCGGGCCGCGCAGCACCGGGGAGCTGTTTTTT NA TRBJ2-2 TRBV13 few
CSASGAGTANSPLHF TGCAGTGCTAGCGGAGCCGGGACAGCTAATTCACCCCTCCACTTT TRBD1 TRBJ1-6 TRBV20-1 few
CASSLGGPEEQFF TGTGCCAGCAGCCTGGGGGGGCCGGAGGAGCAGTTCTTC NA TRBJ2-1 TRBV12-3/TRBV12-4 NA
CSIGSGGNQPQHF TGCAGCATAGGGTCAGGGGGTAATCAGCCCCAGCATTTT TRBD1 TRBJ1-5 TRBV29-1 NA
CASSLRGTNTGELFF TGCGCCAGCAGCTTGCGGGGTACGAACACCGGGGAGCTGTTTTTT NA TRBJ2-2 TRBV5-1 few
CASSLSSGIGQPQHF TGTGCCAGCAGCTTATCATCTGGGATCGGTCAGCCCCAGCATTTT NA TRBJ1-5 TRBV7-2 NA
CASSLGDRDRGNIQYF TGCGCCAGCAGCTTGGGGGACCGGGACCGGGGTAACATTCAGTACTTC NA TRBJ2-4 TRBV5-1 NA
CSARNRTGDRREFF TGCAGTGCTAGAAATAGGACAGGAGACAGACGAGAGTTCTTC TRBD1 TRBJ2-1 TRBV20-1 NA
CASSSRNANQGRKTQYF TGCGCCAGCAGCTCCCGAAACGCGAATCAGGGTAGGAAGACCCAGTACTTC NA TRBJ2-5 TRBV5-1 few
CASSYTSGTSGRADTQYF TGTGCCAGCAGCTATACTTCCGGGACTAGCGGGAGGGCAGATACGCAGTATTTT TRBD2 TRBJ2-3 TRBV7-8 few
CSARGFTSGSYEQYF TGCAGTGCTAGAGGTTTTACTAGCGGGAGCTACGAGCAGTACTTC TRBD2 TRBJ2-7 TRBV20-1 many
CATLRQAGGYGYTF TGTGCCACTCTTCGACAGGCCGGGGGCTATGGCTACACCTTC NA TRBJ1-2 TRBV10-3 NA
CATGTSGTTDTQYF TGTGCCACCGGGACTAGCGGCACCACAGATACGCAGTATTTT TRBD2 TRBJ2-3 TRBV10-3 few
CASSLFGTANTEAFF TGTGCCAGCAGCTTATTTGGTACAGCGAACACTGAAGCTTTCTTT NA TRBJ1-1 TRBV7-9 few
CASSQVLLRPTGELFF TGCGCCAGCAGCCAAGTACTTCTTAGACCCACCGGGGAGCTGTTTTTT NA TRBJ2-2 TRBV4-1 NA
CASSQFFPGGLGYTF TGTGCCAGCAGCCAATTCTTCCCGGGGGGCCTTGGCTACACCTTC NA TRBJ1-2 TRBV14 NA
CASSIQGTGETQYF TGTGCCAGCAGCATACAGGGGACCGGGGAGACCCAGTACTTC TRBD1 TRBJ2-5 TRBV7-3 once
CASSSKDRRLYGYTF TGTGCCAGCAGTTCCAAGGACAGGAGACTCTATGGCTACACCTTC TRBD1 TRBJ1-2 TRBV6-5 many
CASSSTGFILYEQYF TGTGCCAGCAGCAGTACAGGGTTCATCCTCTACGAGCAGTACTTC NA TRBJ2-7 TRBV5-6 NA
CAISETVAGLAKNIQYF TGTGCCATCAGTGAGACCGTAGCGGGACTAGCCAAAAACATTCAGTACTTC TRBD2 TRBJ2-4 TRBV10-3 NA
CAAGGWMDNSPLHF TGTGCCGCAGGAGGTTGGATGGATAATTCACCCCTCCACTTT NA TRBJ1-6 TRBV7-2 NA
CASSLGVGGEQYF TGTGCCAGCAGCTTAGGGGTCGGGGGCGAGCAGTACTTC NA TRBJ2-7 TRBV7-9 NA
CAISVTGTGPTEAFF TGTGCCATCAGTGTAACCGGGACAGGGCCCACTGAAGCTTTCTTT TRBD1 TRBJ1-1 TRBV10-3 few
CSARDARGGEQYF TGCAGTGCTAGAGATGCCCGGGGGGGCGAGCAGTACTTC TRBD2 TRBJ2-7 TRBV20-1 NA
CASSLGNDNGELFF TGCGCCAGCAGCTTGGGCAACGATAACGGGGAGCTGTTTTTT NA TRBJ2-2 TRBV5-1 NA
CASRRGLAGGNTQYF TGTGCCAGCAGAAGAGGACTAGCGGGGGGAAATACGCAGTATTTT TRBD2 TRBJ2-3 TRBV28 few
CSARGEGASYNSPLHF TGCAGTGCTAGAGGGGAAGGCGCCTCCTATAATTCACCCCTCCACTTT NA TRBJ1-6 TRBV20-1 NA
CASSLVLTAQETQYF TGTGCCAGCAGCTTGGTATTGACGGCCCAAGAGACCCAGTACTTC NA TRBJ2-5 TRBV5-5 NA
CSVLRLAGGFDEQFF TGCAGCGTCCTCAGACTAGCGGGAGGGTTCGATGAGCAGTTCTTC TRBD2 TRBJ2-1 TRBV29-1 many
CASSYSYRGNEQYF TGTGCCAGCAGTTACAGTTATCGAGGGAACGAGCAGTACTTC NA TRBJ2-7 TRBV6-5 NA
CASSLTLRTSGGITQYF TGTGCCAGCAGCTTAACTCTGCGGACTAGCGGGGGGATTACGCAGTATTTT TRBD2 TRBJ2-3 TRBV5-5 few
CASSTPTSGTYNEQFF TGTGCCAGCAGTACGCCGACTAGCGGGACCTACAATGAGCAGTTCTTC TRBD2 TRBJ2-1 TRBV6-2/TRBV6-3 NA
CASSLGEVGKLFF TGTGCCAGCAGTTTAGGGGAAGTGGGAAAACTGTTTTTT NA TRBJ1-4 TRBV12-3/TRBV12-4 NA
CASSSSNRGGKLFF TGCGCCAGCAGCTCAAGCAACAGGGGTGGGAAACTGTTTTTT TRBD1 TRBJ1-4 TRBV5-1 NA
CASTSPGRGKFGYTF TGTGCCAGCACCTCCCCAGGGAGGGGAAAATTTGGCTACACCTTC NA TRBJ1-2 TRBV28 NA
CASSPLTVAKNIQYF TGTGCCAGCAGCCCTTTGACAGTGGCCAAAAACATTCAGTACTTC NA TRBJ2-4 TRBV7-9 NA
CASSEGQGYTEAFF TGTGCCAGCAGCGAGGGACAGGGTTACACTGAAGCTTTCTTT TRBD1 TRBJ1-1 TRBV3-1 NA
CASSQVSARPETDTQYF TGTGCCAGCAGCCAAGTCTCAGCACGCCCCGAAACAGATACGCAGTATTTT NA TRBJ2-3 TRBV14 NA
CASTFGQLSTDTQYF TGTGCCAGCACCTTCGGACAGCTAAGCACAGATACGCAGTATTTT NA TRBJ2-3 TRBV12-3/TRBV12-4 many
CASGLTSGYTGELFF TGTGCCAGCGGACTTACTAGCGGATACACCGGGGAGCTGTTTTTT TRBD2 TRBJ2-2 TRBV28 NA
CSARDGTMNTEAFF TGCAGTGCTAGAGATGGGACCATGAACACTGAAGCTTTCTTT NA TRBJ1-1 TRBV20-1 once